The 5 T cell receptor beta chains presented below share a single source sample, sequenced in a study of T cell changes during pregnancy in multiple sclerosis. The assay was immunoSEQ multiplex PCR, and TCRdb's table has in-frame clones only and misses some. In the table there are tens of thousands of clones, approximately 91% of which are singletons. This specimen consisted of peripheral blood, obtained in the third trimester of pregnancy. These receptors were obtained from a female donor with multiple sclerosis, enrolled in a pregnancy study.

The chain couples TRBV20-1 to TRBJ2-5; D not certain. Trimming stripped 7 bases from V and 5 bases from J, with 11 bases between. Germline assignment: CDR1 DFQATT and CDR2 SNEGSKA (reference sequence). This CDR3 comprises 11 residues. DNA for the CDR3: TGCAGTGTCACGGGTGGGGAGACCCAGTACTTC. Protein sequence: CSVTGGETQYF.

The chain combines TRBV11-2 with TRBJ2-7, with D maybe TRBD2 (6 bases). There are 14 residues in the CDR3. Germline V gene lookup returns CDR1 SGHAT and CDR2 FQNNGV. V lost 0 bases, J lost 3 bases, and 9 bases lay in between. Here the CDR3 DNA reads TGTGCCAGCAGCTTAGAGGCGACTAGCTACGAGCAGTACTTC. Protein sequence: CASSLEATSYEQYF.

CDR3 sequence reads: CASSLSPLGGYGYTF. CDR3 bases: TGTGCCAGCAGCTTAAGCCCTCTCGGGGGATATGGCTACACCTTC. The chain joins TRBV7-2 to TRBJ1-2; tentative D call: TRBD1 (5 bases). The CDR3 consists of 15 residues. The V end lost 2 bases, the J end lost 5 bases, and 15 bases lay between the germline ends. The germline CDR1 and CDR2 sequences are SGHTA and FQGNSA.

The genes are TRBV19 and TRBJ1-2, with D possibly being TRBD1 (6 bases). The CDR3 runs 15 residues. V shed 4 bases and J shed 4 bases, with 16 bases lying between them. The germline CDR1 and CDR2 sequences are LNHDA and SQIVND (reference sequence). CDR3 sequence reads: CASSTQGVSLYGYTF. In DNA form, the CDR3 reads TGTGCCAGTAGTACACAGGGAGTGAGTCTCTATGGCTACACCTTC.

V is TRBV11-2 and J is TRBJ1-2, with TRBD1 identical over 7 bases. The CDR3 is 14 residues long. Germline V gene data show CDR1 as SGHAT and CDR2 as FQNNGV. After removal of 5 bases from V and 4 bases from J, the junction contained 7 bases not matched to a gene. In nucleotides, the CDR3 is TGTGCCAGCAGCACGCCTTGGGACAGCTATGGCTACACCTTC. Translated: CASSTPWDSYGYTF.